Listed below are T cell receptor beta chains from one sample, sequenced in a study of cytomegalovirus exposure and HLA in healthy donors. Some clones are missing from TCRdb's copy, which holds only in-frame ones; the method was immunoSEQ multiplex PCR. The table lists under 150,000 clones, over 80% of them singletons. Sequencing was carried out using PBMCs. The receptor source for this set is a man aged 40-49 years in good health and CMV-seronegative. Both conserved end residues are part of each CDR3. Fields, in order: CDR3 length, D gene, V gene, clone size, J gene, CDR3 DNA, CDR3 protein. A D gene is named only where the DNA matches it firmly. Clone size is not always given. Where it is, it says once, few, many or a class for expanded clones.

12	-	TRBV7-9	-	TRBJ1-2	TGTTCCAGCAGTTTCGCCAGGGGCGGCTACACCTTC	CSSSFARGGYTF
13	-	TRBV4-3	-	TRBJ2-1	TGCGCCAGCAGCCCTCAGGGTCCTGGTGAGCAGTTCTTC	CASSPQGPGEQFF
12	-	TRBV2	-	TRBJ1-5	TGTGCCAGCAGGGCGGTCAATCAGCCCCAGCATTTT	CASRAVNQPQHF
13	-	TRBV19	-	TRBJ1-6	TGTGCCAGTAGTACAGGGGTAGGGTCACCCCTCCACTTT	CASSTGVGSPLHF
16	-	TRBV18	-	TRBJ1-6	TGTGCCAGCTCACCAGATAGGGCAGGGTTGAATTCACCCCTCCACTTT	CASSPDRAGLNSPLHF
12	-	TRBV19	-	TRBJ2-3	TGTGCCAGTAGTACAAATTCAGATACGCAGTATTTT	CASSTNSDTQYF
14	TRBD1	TRBV28	-	TRBJ1-6	TGTGCCAGCATGGGACAGGGGTATAATTCACCCCTCCACTTT	CASMGQGYNSPLHF
12	-	TRBV27	-	TRBJ2-7	TGTGCCAGCAGTCCCCACACCCACGAGCAGTACTTC	CASSPHTHEQYF
14	TRBD1	TRBV7-9	-	TRBJ2-1	TGTGCCAGCAGCTACAGGGGGCAGTACTTTGAGCAGTTCTTC	CASSYRGQYFEQFF
15	-	TRBV9	-	TRBJ1-3	TGTGCCAGCAGCGCCGCCGGGGGTGGAGGAAACACCATATATTTT	CASSAAGGGGNTIYF
13	-	TRBV30	-	TRBJ2-5	TGTGCCTGGAGTGGCGGGACGGGGGAGACCCAGTACTTC	CAWSGGTGETQYF
13	-	TRBV28	-	TRBJ2-2	TGTGCCAGCAGTTCTCAGGGGATCGGGGAGCTGTTTTTT	CASSSQGIGELFF
13	-	TRBV18	-	TRBJ2-1	TGTGCCAGCTCCGGGGTCGGCGTCAATGAGCAGTTCTTC	CASSGVGVNEQFF
13	-	TRBV7-2	-	TRBJ2-5	TGTGCCAGCGACAAGGGGCTCGCAGAGACCCAGTACTTC	CASDKGLAETQYF
17	TRBD2	TRBV4-2	-	TRBJ2-1	TGTGCCAGCAGCCAAGACGCAACTTACGGGACTACCAATGAGCAGTTCTTC	CASSQDATYGTTNEQFF
16	TRBD1	TRBV29-1	-	TRBJ2-5	TGCAGCGTTGAAGATCGGGACAGGGGCCGCCCGGAGACCCAGTACTTC	CSVEDRDRGRPETQYF
15	-	TRBV6-1	-	TRBJ1-3	TGTGCCAGCCGAGCGGGGGACATCTCTGGAAACACCATATATTTT	CASRAGDISGNTIYF
14	TRBD1	TRBV5-1	-	TRBJ2-5	TGCGCCAGCAGCTTCGGGGACAGGGGGGAGACCCAGTACTTC	CASSFGDRGETQYF
14	TRBD1	TRBV25-1	-	TRBJ1-2	TGTGCCAGCAGTGACCCCGGGACAGGGTCTGGCTACACCTTC	CASSDPGTGSGYTF
15	-	TRBV27	-	TRBJ1-6	TGTGCCGCAGGCCTTCGAGGGGGGGGTAATTCACCCCTCCACTTT	CAAGLRGGGNSPLHF
15	-	TRBV5-1	-	TRBJ2-1	TGCGCCAGCAGCTTTCCTACTTCCGGGTACAATGAGCAGTTCTTC	CASSFPTSGYNEQFF
15	TRBD1	TRBV28	-	TRBJ2-2	TGTGCCAGCAGTTTCCGGGACAGACACACCGGGGAGCTGTTTTTT	CASSFRDRHTGELFF
14	-	TRBV28	-	TRBJ1-1	TGTGCCAGCAGTTTAGCCCCTTCGGAGTCTGAAGCTTTCTTT	CASSLAPSESEAFF
16	-	TRBV6-1	-	TRBJ2-2	TGTGCCAGCAGTGACGTAAGGGGGAGAGGAACCGGGGAGCTGTTTTTT	CASSDVRGRGTGELFF
12	TRBD1	TRBV19	-	TRBJ1-1	TGTGCCAGTCTTGACAGGGGCACTGAAGCTTTCTTT	CASLDRGTEAFF
14	-	TRBV6-5	-	TRBJ1-4	TGTGCCAGCAGACGGACAGCAACTAATGAAAAACTGTTTTTT	CASRRTATNEKLFF
15	-	TRBV30	-	TRBJ2-3	TGTGCCTGGAGCTTCCTGAGTTCCGAGGGAGATACGCAGTATTTT	CAWSFLSSEGDTQYF
13	-	TRBV29-1	-	TRBJ2-7	TGCAGCGTTGTCCAGGTTAGGGGCTACGAGCAGTACTTC	CSVVQVRGYEQYF
16	TRBD2	TRBV5-4	-	TRBJ2-2	TGTGCCAGCAGCTTGGGGCGGGAGGGCCCTACCGGGGAGCTGTTTTTT	CASSLGREGPTGELFF
17	TRBD1	TRBV5-4	-	TRBJ1-1	TGTGCCAGCAGCCAAATTCCGGGACAGGGCCCGAACACTGAAGCTTTCTTT	CASSQIPGQGPNTEAFF
14	-	TRBV30	-	TRBJ1-3	TGTGCCTACCCAGGAGGGGATGGGGGAAACACCATATATTTT	CAYPGGDGGNTIYF
12	-	TRBV6-6	-	TRBJ2-1	TGTGCCAGCAGTTTACAGGGAAATGAGCAGTTCTTC	CASSLQGNEQFF
13	-	TRBV5-1	few	TRBJ2-2	TGCGCCAGCAGCTTGGAAAGGGGCCGGGAGCTGTTTTTT	CASSLERGRELFF
14	TRBD1	TRBV7-6	-	TRBJ1-3	TGTGCCAGCAGCCAGACAGGGTCTGGAAACACCATATATTTT	CASSQTGSGNTIYF
15	TRBD1	TRBV6-5	-	TRBJ2-1	TGTGCCAGCAGTCGAAGGGACAGCTCCTACAATGAGCAGTTCTTC	CASSRRDSSYNEQFF
13	TRBD1	TRBV28	-	TRBJ2-5	TGTGCCACCACCCGGGACAGACAAGAGACCCAGTACTTC	CATTRDRQETQYF
14	-	TRBV7-9	-	TRBJ1-2	TGTGCCAGCAGCTTATCTCAAGGGAGCTATGGCTACACCTTC	CASSLSQGSYGYTF
16	-	TRBV7-7	-	TRBJ1-1	TGTGCTAGCAGCAGCGACAGCACAGCCCTGAACACTGAAGCTTTCTTT	CASSSDSTALNTEAFF
14	TRBD2	TRBV7-3	-	TRBJ2-7	TGTGCCAGCAGCCCGGGGGGGGAAAACTACGAGCAGTACTTC	CASSPGGENYEQYF
12	TRBD2	TRBV29-1	-	TRBJ2-7	TGCAGCGTTAGCGGGGGGGCCTACGAGCAGTACTTC	CSVSGGAYEQYF
15	-	TRBV30	-	TRBJ2-7	TGTGCCTGGAGTGTAGGTGGACAGAACCCCTACGAGCAGTACTTC	CAWSVGGQNPYEQYF
13	-	TRBV27	few	TRBJ2-7	TGTGCCAGCAGTTTCGCCCAGAACTACGAGCAGTACTTC	CASSFAQNYEQYF
15	-	TRBV5-4	-	TRBJ1-2	TGTGCCAGCAGCAAGACAGGAGTTTCTAACTATGGCTACACCTTC	CASSKTGVSNYGYTF
13	TRBD1	TRBV4-1	-	TRBJ1-6	TGCGCCATCCGGGACAGAGTCAATTCACCCCTCCACTTT	CAIRDRVNSPLHF
14	TRBD2	TRBV6-5	-	TRBJ2-1	TGTGCCAGCAGTTCCGGACTAGCGGGGAAGAAGCAGTTCTTC	CASSSGLAGKKQFF